This TCR beta chain was captured by sequencing in a study of T cells in Graves' hyperthyroidism and ophthalmopathy. The wider study: Blood from the periphery was taken at initial diagnosis, before any treatment.

This clonotype was seen at least ten times. What it recognizes is unknown. RNA transcripts were the template for amplifying TCR beta CDR3 regions. When the TCR CDR3 underwent first-round RT-PCR, the HTBI primer set was used. Each CDR3 protein is one row after TCRdb ran MiXCR on the multiplex PCR reads. The sample lists around 600,000 distinct CDR3 sequences; approximately 16% were seen once. Study-wide results and limits: In validation, the model predicted ophthalmopathy. These predictions came a median 6.5 months before onset. A 13 V-J model separated ophthalmopathy from stable hyperthyroidism.

The CDR3 loop spans 14 amino acids. Trimming pared 2 bases from V and 1 base from J, leaving 8 bases between. Uncontrolled infections, other autoimmune diseases, pregnancy or lactation led to exclusion of patients. The chain recombines TRBV12-3 or TRBV12-4 with TRBJ1-1; D gene uncertain. This receptor was taken from a woman aged 40 to 50 with Graves' ophthalmopathy. Sequenced material: blood. The DNA for the CDR3 is TGTGCCAGCAGTTTAATGCGGGAGAACACTGAAGCTTTCTTT. As protein: CASSLMRENTEAFF.